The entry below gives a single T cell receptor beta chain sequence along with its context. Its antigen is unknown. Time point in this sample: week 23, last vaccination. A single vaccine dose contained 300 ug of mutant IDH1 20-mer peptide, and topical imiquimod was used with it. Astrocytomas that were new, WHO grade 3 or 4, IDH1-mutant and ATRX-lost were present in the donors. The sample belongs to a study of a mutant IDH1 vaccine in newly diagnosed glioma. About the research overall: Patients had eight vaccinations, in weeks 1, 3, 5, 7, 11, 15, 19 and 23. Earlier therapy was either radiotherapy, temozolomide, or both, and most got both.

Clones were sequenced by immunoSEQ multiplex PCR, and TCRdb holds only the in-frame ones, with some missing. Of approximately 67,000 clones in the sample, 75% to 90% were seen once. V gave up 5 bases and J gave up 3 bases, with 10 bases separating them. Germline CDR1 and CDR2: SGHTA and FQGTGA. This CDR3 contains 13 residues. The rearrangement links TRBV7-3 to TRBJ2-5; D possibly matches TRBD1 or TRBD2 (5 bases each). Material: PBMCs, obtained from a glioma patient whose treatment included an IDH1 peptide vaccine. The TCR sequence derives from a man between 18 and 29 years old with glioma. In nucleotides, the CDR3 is TGTGCCAGCAGCCCGGGACCGAAAGAGACCCAGTACTTC. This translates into CASSPGPKETQYF.